This TCR beta chain was identified during a study of OX40 agonist ivuxolimab in advanced cancers. CDR1 SSHAT and CDR2 FNYEAQ come from the germline V gene (reference sequence). The CDR3 sequence is 13 residues long. The method was immunoSEQ multiplex PCR; TCRdb's version includes in-frame clones alone and lacks a portion of them. The sample has more than 55,000 clones, just over 85% seen once. Overall study results and limits: Clonal expansion was seen in CD4+ and CD8+ blood T cells by week 6 at 0.1 to 3.0 mg/kg.

Note on this clone: What it recognizes is unknown. Germline and junction disagree at one end, which may indicate a read error.

A history of autoimmune disease or systemic immunosuppression excluded patients. The sequencing used CD4+ or CD8+ T cells sorted from blood, collected in a trial of the OX40 agonist ivuxolimab. The clonotype was recovered from an adult with an advanced solid tumor such as melanoma, head and neck, liver or kidney cancer. This sequence joins TRBV7-7 and TRBJ2-5, with a tentative D call TRBD1 (5 bases). Here the CDR3 DNA reads TGTGCTAGCAGCCGCGGACAAGTTGAGACCCAGTACTTC. Its translation: CASSRGQVETQYF.